These 7 T cell receptor beta chains share one sample of origin, sequenced in a study of CD8 T cells in ankylosing spondylitis (TCRdb year 2017). What the work shows at the level of the full study, not this receptor alone: A TCR beta motif of 7 or 8 highly homologous amino acid variants appeared characteristic of blood from ankylosing spondylitis patients.

Libraries were made using 5' RACE. Sequencing was performed on an Illumina HiSeq 2500. The public sequencing data were trimmed at Q25 with fastp and processed into clonotypes with MiXCR by TCRdb, which kept only in-frame beta chains. When rows share a CDR3 protein, they turn into one entry using the most common DNA and genes. Counted in this sample were 700,000 to 850,000 distinct CDR3 sequences; roughly 12% of them appeared once. 0.51% of the sample is in the top ten clones. Their antigens are not known. Input material: blood, either unsorted or a sorted T cell fraction (not recorded which). Source of these receptors: a male donor with ankylosing spondylitis.

This clonotype has just a few counts. The CDR3: CASSQELETSGGSTQYF. In DNA, the CDR3 is TGCGCCAGCAGCCAAGAATTAGAGACTAGCGGAGGGAGTACGCAGTATTTT. The genes are TRBV4-3 and TRBJ2-3; TRBD2 agrees at 9 bases. From germline, CDR1 is LGHNA and CDR2 YSLEER. The length of the CDR3 is 17 residues. J was trimmed by 8 bases and V by 0 bases; bases with no gene match: 12.

This rearrangement joins TRBV12-3 or TRBV12-4 to TRBJ2-2, with 7 positions matching TRBD2. The ends lost 10 bases at V and 7 bases at J; junction bases unmatched: 12. The CDR3 length is 14 residues. The CDR3 protein is CATRKRESHGELFF. CDR3 nucleotides: TGTGCCACCCGCAAGCGGGAAAGCCACGGGGAGCTGTTTTTT.

In this sample, this clonotype turned up many times. This chain connects TRBV12-3 or TRBV12-4 to TRBJ1-2; D might be TRBD1 (5 bases). The CDR3 consists of 13 residues. V shed 4 bases and J shed 7 bases, with 13 bases lying between them. The CDR3 here is CASSWGGAAGYTF. Here the CDR3 DNA reads TGTGCCAGCAGTTGGGGGGGTGCCGCTGGCTACACCTTC.

The chain couples TRBV20-1 to TRBJ2-3; 7 nucleotides agree with TRBD2. CDR3 length equals 14 residues. Germline lookup yields CDR1 DFQATT and CDR2 SNEGSKA (reference sequence). Losses at the gene ends were 6 bases for V and 4 bases for J; bases not matched to a gene: 10. The CDR3 DNA follows: TGCAGTGCCCCGGGAGGTCCAACGGCAGATACGCAGTATTTT. It translates to CSAPGGPTADTQYF.

The V gene is TRBV7-2, the J gene TRBJ1-4; no reliable D call. This CDR3 is built from 14 residues. Trimming left V 5 bases short and J 4 bases short, with 11 bases between. Germline V gene sequence: CDR1 SGHTA, CDR2 FQGNSA. CDR3 sequence reads: CASSTGRINEKLFF. The CDR3 DNA sequence: TGTGCCAGCAGCACCGGACGGATTAATGAAAAACTGTTTTTT.

This clonotype was recorded at least ten times. This chain links TRBV5-1 with TRBJ2-7; TRBD2 aligns across 8 bases. The CDR3 length is 15 residues. Germline trimming cut 3 bases from V and 3 bases from J; bases unmatched to any gene: 8. The germline gives CDR1 SGHRS, CDR2 YFSETQ. CDR3 in amino acids: CASSSKTSGHYEQYF. CDR3 DNA sequence: TGCGCCAGCAGCTCTAAAACTAGCGGACACTACGAGCAGTACTTC.

This clonotype was seen only once. The chain joins TRBV2 to TRBJ2-7, with 8 bases lining up with TRBD2. CDR1 is SNHLY, CDR2 FYNNEI, per germline. V trimming: 3 bases; J trimming: 2 bases; junction bases outside the gene matches: 3. The CDR3 has 14 amino acids. CDR3 coding DNA: TGTGCCAGCAGTGAGGGCGGGAGGACCTACGAGCAGTACTTC. Amino acids: CASSEGGRTYEQYF.